This T cell receptor beta chain was obtained from a study of molecular identifiers for immune sequencing clone quantification. TCRdb reanalysed the PCR reads using MiXCR and keeps one entry per CDR3 protein. The table records more than 95,000 distinct CDR3 sequences, 20% to 25% of them present only once. V was trimmed by 4 bases and J by 6 bases, leaving 15 bases between them. Germline loops: CDR1 MNHEY, CDR2 SVGAGI. The CDR3 totals 15 residues. Regarding the study as a whole: A single cell's spiked Jurkat TCR RNA was reportedly detectable among one million naive cells. Sizes of clones that are highly expanded could be underestimated (if identical TCR molecules share a barcode).

Sorted cells numbering about 19,000 to 1,000,000, with 10%, 30% or 50% RNA, yielded the naive CD8 libraries. A word on this clonotype: Its antigen is as yet unknown.

This sequence originates from a human donor in good health. Some libraries in this study had Jurkat cell RNA spiked in. V and J are TRBV6-5 and TRBJ2-2, with unresolved D. The sequenced material came from naive CD8+ T cells from blood, with Jurkat cell RNA spiked in. Described subset: FACS-sorted CD8+CD4-CCR7+CD45RA+ naive T cells. For the CDR3, the DNA is TGTGCCAGCAGTTCCCGGACCTCCGAGTCCGGGGAGCTGTTTTTT. The encoded protein is CASSSRTSESGELFF.